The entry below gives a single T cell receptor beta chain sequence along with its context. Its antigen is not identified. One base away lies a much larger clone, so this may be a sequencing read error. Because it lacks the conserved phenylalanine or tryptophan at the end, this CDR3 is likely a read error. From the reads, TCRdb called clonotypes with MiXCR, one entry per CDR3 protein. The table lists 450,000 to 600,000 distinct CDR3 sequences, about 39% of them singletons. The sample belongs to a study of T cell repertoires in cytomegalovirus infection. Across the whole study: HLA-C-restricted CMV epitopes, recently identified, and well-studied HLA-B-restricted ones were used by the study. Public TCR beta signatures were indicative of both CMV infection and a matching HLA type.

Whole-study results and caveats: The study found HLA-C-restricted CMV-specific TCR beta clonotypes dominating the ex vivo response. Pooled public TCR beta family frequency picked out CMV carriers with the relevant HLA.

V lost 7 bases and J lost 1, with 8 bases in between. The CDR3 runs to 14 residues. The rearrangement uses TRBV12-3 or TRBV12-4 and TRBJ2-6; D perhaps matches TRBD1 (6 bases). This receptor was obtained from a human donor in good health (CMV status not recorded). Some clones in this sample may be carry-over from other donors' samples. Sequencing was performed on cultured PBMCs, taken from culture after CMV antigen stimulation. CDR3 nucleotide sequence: TGTGCCAGCAATACAGGGTCTGGGGCCAACGTCCTGACTTGC. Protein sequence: CASNTGSGANVLTC.